This note documents a single T cell receptor (beta chain) sequence. Its antigen is not known. This sample is drawn from a study of identical twins. The study's findings and limits: Findings depended on cross-sectional statistics rather than tracking the same donors.

After template switching added a universal primer site, the resulting cDNA carried unique molecular identifiers. TCRdb reprocessed the 5' RACE reads with MiXCR, giving one entry per CDR3 protein. The sample holds hundreds of thousands of distinct CDR3 sequences, approximately 13% seen once. The same data also contributed to another study, on yellow fever vaccine responses in identical twins. That work contributes: Twins reportedly mounted vaccine T cell responses that seemed partly convergent, partly personalized.

This receptor was identified in a woman aged 18-29 years in good health. The sequenced sample was CD8+ T cells sorted from blood.

The CDR3 coding sequence is TGTGCCAGCAGTTACACCCTAGCGGGGGGTGATCAGCAGTTCTTC. This translates into CASSYTLAGGDQQFF. J is TRBJ2-1 and V is TRBV6-2 or TRBV6-3, with 11 bases fitting TRBD2. The CDR3 sequence is 15 residues long. Germline V lookup: CDR1 MNHEY, CDR2 SVGEGT. With V trimmed by 2 bases and J by 11 bases, 8 bases remained unmatched.